The clone carrying this T cell receptor (beta chain) was observed a handful of times. The CDR3 covers 14 residues. Per the germline V gene, CDR1 is MDHEN and CDR2 is SYDVKM. J lost 5 bases, V lost 3 bases, and 6 bases had no gene match. This table comes from immunoSEQ multiplex PCR, and its TCRdb copy is limited to in-frame clones, with some not included. The sample consists of 60,000 to 75,000 clones, about 90% of them appearing once. This specimen belongs to a study of T cell changes during pregnancy in multiple sclerosis. The chain employs TRBV28 and TRBJ1-2; 7 nucleotides match TRBD1. This sample comprised peripheral blood, obtained in the second trimester of pregnancy. This sequence was found in a female donor in good health, enrolled as a control in a pregnancy study. The CDR3 loop reads CASSFLSTGYGYTF. CDR3 nucleotides: TGTGCCAGCAGTTTTTTATCGACAGGGTATGGCTACACCTTC.